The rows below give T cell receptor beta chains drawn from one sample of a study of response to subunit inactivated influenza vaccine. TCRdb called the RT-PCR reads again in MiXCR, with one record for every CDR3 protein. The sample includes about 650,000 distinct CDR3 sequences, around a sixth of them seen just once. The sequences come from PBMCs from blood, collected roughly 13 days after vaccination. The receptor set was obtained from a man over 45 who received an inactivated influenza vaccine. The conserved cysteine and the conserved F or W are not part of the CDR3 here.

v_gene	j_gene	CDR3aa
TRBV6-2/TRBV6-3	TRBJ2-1	ASGDGLSSYNEQF
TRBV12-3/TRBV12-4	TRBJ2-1	ASSLGLAGAPGQF
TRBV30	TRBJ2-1	AWALSSDEQF
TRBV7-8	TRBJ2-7	ASRTLSSGRAERSSYEQY
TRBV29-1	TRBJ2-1	SVEVAGLYNEQF
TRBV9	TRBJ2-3	ARSVGGGRSTDTQY
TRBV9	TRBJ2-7	ASSAGQGAVFGEQY
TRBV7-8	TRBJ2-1	ASTRDISSYNEQF
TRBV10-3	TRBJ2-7	ALSFSAWEQRKGNYEQY
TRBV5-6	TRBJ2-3	ASSPTLAGAGDTQY
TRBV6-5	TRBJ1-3	ASSYSTGRGPGNTIY
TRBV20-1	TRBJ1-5	SALSGTGGPQPQH
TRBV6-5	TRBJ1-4	ASSYRADRGDGEKLF
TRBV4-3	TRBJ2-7	ASSQEWGLAYEQY
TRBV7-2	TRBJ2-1	ASGLGLSSYNEQF
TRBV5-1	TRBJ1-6	ASSSPLH
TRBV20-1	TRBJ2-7	SARDPGGVAYEQY
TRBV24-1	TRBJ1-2	ATSDRTRNYGYT
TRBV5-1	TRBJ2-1	ASSPREGLYYEQF
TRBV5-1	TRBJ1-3	ASSSDPTGNTIY
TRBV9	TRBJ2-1	ASSPTSSYNEQF
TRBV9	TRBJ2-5	ASSPRPGTSDGTQY
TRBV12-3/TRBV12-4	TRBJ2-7	ASSTGTSPSYEQY
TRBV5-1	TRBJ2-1	ASSLSGQNNEQF
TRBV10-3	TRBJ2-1	AIAIRDTERDEQF
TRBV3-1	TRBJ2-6	ASSPSTKGLSGANVLT
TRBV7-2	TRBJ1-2	ASVGNYGYT
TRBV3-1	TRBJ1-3	ASSQEIRGVGNTIY
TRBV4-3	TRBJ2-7	ASSQVNRGLSYEQY
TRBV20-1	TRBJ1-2	SASKGGGMSGYT
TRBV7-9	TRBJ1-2	ASSPDTRTGYT
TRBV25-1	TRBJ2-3	ASSRETPDTQY